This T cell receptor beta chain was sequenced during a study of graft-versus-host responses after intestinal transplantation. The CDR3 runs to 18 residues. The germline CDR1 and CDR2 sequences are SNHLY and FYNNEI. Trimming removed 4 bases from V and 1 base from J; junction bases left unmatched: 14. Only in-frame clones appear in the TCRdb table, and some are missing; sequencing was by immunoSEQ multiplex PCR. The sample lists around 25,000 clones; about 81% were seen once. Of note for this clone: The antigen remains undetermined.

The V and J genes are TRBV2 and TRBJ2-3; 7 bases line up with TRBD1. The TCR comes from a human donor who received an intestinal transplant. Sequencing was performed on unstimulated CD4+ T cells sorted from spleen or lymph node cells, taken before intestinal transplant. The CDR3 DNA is TGTGCCAGCAGTGGTGATAATCCAGGGGGTTGGGGCACAGATACGCAGTATTTT. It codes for CASSGDNPGGWGTDTQYF.